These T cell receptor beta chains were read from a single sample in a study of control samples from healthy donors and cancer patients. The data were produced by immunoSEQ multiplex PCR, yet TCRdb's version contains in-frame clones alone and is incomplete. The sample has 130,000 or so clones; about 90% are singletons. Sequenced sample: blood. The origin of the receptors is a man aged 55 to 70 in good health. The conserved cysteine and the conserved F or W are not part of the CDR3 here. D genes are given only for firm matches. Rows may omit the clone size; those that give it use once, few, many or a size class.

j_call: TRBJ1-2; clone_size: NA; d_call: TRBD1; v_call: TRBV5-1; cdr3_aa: ASSLENRGGGGYT
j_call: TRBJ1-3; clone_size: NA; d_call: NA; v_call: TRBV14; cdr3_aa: ASSQPPGRADGNTIY
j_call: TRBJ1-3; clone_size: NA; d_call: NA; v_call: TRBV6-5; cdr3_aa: ASSFGQSSGNTIY
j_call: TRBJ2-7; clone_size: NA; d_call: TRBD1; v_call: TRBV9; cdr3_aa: ASSVTGGSYEQY
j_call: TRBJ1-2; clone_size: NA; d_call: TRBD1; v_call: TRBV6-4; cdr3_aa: ASSGGQGALAYPYGYT
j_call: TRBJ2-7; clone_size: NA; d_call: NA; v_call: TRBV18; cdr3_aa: ASSPSLSSYEQY
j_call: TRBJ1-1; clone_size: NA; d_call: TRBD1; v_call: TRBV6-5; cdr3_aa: ASSLSGQGDPS
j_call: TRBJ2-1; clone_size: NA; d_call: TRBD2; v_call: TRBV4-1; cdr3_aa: ASSSAGGVNEQF
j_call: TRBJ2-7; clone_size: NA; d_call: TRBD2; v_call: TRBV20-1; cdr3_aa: SASWAGGTYEQY
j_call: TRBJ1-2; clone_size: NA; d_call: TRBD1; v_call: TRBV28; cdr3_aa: ASRNTGDYGYT
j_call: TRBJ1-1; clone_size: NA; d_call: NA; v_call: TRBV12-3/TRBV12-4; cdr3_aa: ASRTGTEAF
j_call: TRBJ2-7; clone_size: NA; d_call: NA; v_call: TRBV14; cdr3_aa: ASSRFGSSSYEQY
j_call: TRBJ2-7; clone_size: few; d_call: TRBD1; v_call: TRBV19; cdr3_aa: ATQTGTGGAYEQY
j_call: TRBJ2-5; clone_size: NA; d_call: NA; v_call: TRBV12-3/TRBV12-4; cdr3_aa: ASSFRGSEAQY
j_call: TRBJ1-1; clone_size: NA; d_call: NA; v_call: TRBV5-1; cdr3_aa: ASSLGLVPNTEAF
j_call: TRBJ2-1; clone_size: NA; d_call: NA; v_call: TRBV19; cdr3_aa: ASSISSYNEQF
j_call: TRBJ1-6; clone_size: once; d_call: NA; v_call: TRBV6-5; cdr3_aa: ASSYSWSSNSPLH
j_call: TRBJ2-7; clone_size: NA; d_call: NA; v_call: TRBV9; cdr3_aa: ASSARQGGSLDEQY
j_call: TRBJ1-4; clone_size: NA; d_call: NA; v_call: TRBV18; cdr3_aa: ASSPREYEKLF
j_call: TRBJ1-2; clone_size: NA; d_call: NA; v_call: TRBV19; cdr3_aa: ASSTTGFGYT
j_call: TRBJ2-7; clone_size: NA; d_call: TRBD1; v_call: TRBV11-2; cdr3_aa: ASSSDRVLDEQY
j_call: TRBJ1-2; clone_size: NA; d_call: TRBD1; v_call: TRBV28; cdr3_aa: ASSPALPGGGYT
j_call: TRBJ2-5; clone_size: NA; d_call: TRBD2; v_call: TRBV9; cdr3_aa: ASSLGLAPQETQY